This T cell receptor beta chain was identified during a study of blood T cell repertoires in COVID-19. In the study overall: T cells, B-cell-depleted T cells, or PBMCs provided the cDNA or gDNA that served as material.

Generated by immunoSEQ multiplex PCR, the TCRdb table keeps only in-frame clones and is missing some. The top ten clones hold around 0.8% of a sample with 250,000 or so clones, 88% of them seen once. The table lists this clone with a count of one. Sequences were obtained from peripheral blood. The sequence came from a woman in her twenties or thirties with acute or convalescent COVID-19.

The CDR3 reads CASSERTSGYNEQFF. The CDR3, as DNA: TGTGCCAGCAGTGAAAGGACTAGCGGTTACAATGAGCAGTTCTTC. V gene TRBV6-4 combines with J gene TRBJ2-1; 10 nucleotides line up with TRBD2. CDR3 size: 15 residues. The V gene's germline CDR1 is MRHNA and CDR2 SNTAGT. The ends lost 3 bases at V and 4 bases at J; junction bases unmatched: 3.